This T cell receptor (beta chain) derives from a study of response to subunit inactivated influenza vaccine (dated by TCRdb to 2016 to 2019). About the study as a whole: Deep quantitative profiling of the T cell receptor repertoire was used in the study to follow responses to a trivalent subunit inactivated influenza vaccine.

To prepare the library, RT-PCR was applied. Instrument used: Illumina HiSeq 2500. The public sequencing data were trimmed at Q25 with fastp and processed into clonotypes with MiXCR by TCRdb, which kept only in-frame beta chains. Rows are unified per CDR3 protein, each entry keeping the most common DNA and genes. The sample contains around 500,000 distinct CDR3 sequences, roughly 9.7% of them found a single time. The top ten clones comprise 10% to 15% of the sample. The sample's time point label, decoded: around 42 days after influenza vaccine administration. CDR1 MGHRA and CDR2 YSYEKL are derived from the germline V gene. The CDR3 goes from the cysteine to the phenylalanine over 14 residues. Only CDR3 DNA remains: 42 bases, in frame from the first base. Relative to germline, V is 2 bases shorter and J is 4 bases shorter, with 11 bases between their ends. To note about this clonotype: Its binding antigen is unknown. No much larger clonotype is one base removed from it; base qualities were not supplied.

General conclusions and limits of the study: The authors suggested that each seasonal influenza vaccination may recruit only a limited number of new T cells.

The chain was built from TRBV4-1 and TRBJ1-1; a tentative D match to TRBD1 spans 6 bases. Sequencing was performed on PBMCs from blood, taken roughly 6 weeks after vaccination. This sequence originates from a man aged 50 to 59 who received an inactivated influenza vaccine. Donor details come from another sample of the same person, matched by shared clones. The CDR3 protein: CASSQYQGGTEAFF. The DNA reads as follows: TGCGCCAGCAGCCAATATCAAGGGGGCACTGAAGCTTTCTTT.